The entry below describes one T cell receptor beta chain. Its antigen is as yet unknown. The data stem from a study of shared clonotypes between healthy human individuals. The study's findings and limits: When naive CD4 clonotypes were compared across a few donors, 4% to 6.5% were shared. A limitation of the genetic and exposure-history diversity represented arose from few donors.

This CDR3 region has 10 residues. Germline V gene lookup returns CDR1 MGHDK and CDR2 SYGVNS. V dropped 7 bases and J dropped 8 bases, with 6 bases sitting between them. Selected positively for CCR7 and CD45RO-negative, naive CD8 cells excluded terminally differentiated effector memory CD45RA+ cells. Splitting of each subset's genomic DNA was done evenly across several immunoSEQ plates. The repertoire was sequenced with immunoSEQ multiplex PCR; TCRdb's copy has only in-frame clones and lacks some. Here the sample spans about 2.1 million clones, over 85% being singletons. Sequenced sample: naive CD8+ T cells from PBMCs. The chain combines TRBV25-1 with TRBJ2-1; D perhaps matches TRBD2 (5 bases). The sequence was obtained from a man aged 18 to 29 in good health. Some clones in this sample may be carry-over from other donors' samples. The CDR3: CASKGDEQFF. Written as DNA, the CDR3 is TGTGCCAGCAAGGGAGATGAGCAGTTCTTC. The entire variable domain, with the rest obtained from reference TRBV25-1 and TRBJ2-1, is as follows: EADIYQTPRYLVIGTGKKITLECSQTMGHDKMYWYQQDPGMELHLIHYSYGVNSTEKGDLSSESTVSRIRTEHFPLTLESARPSHTSQYLCASKGDEQFFGPGTRLTVL.